This TCR beta chain is from a study of control samples from healthy donors and cancer patients. TCRdb's table, derived via immunoSEQ multiplex PCR, lists solely in-frame clones and lacks some. The data show roughly 100,000 clones, about 85% seen once. The J segment lost 4 bases and the V segment lost 3 bases, leaving 3 bases of the junction unmatched. The CDR3 is 15 amino acids. Per germline, CDR1 LNHNV and CDR2 YYDKDF (reference sequence). This clonotype was obtained from a woman between 45 and 65 years old in good health. The genes are TRBV15 and TRBJ2-3; 11 bases agree with TRBD2. Source material: blood. CDR3 sequence reads: CATSRLAGGADTQYF. The CDR3 DNA follows: TGTGCCACCAGCAGGCTAGCGGGGGGCGCAGATACGCAGTATTTT.